These T cell receptor beta chains were read from a single sample in a study of T cell responses to AZD1222 COVID-19 vaccine. The repertoire was sequenced with immunoSEQ multiplex PCR; TCRdb's copy has only in-frame clones and lacks some. The sample holds more than 95,000 clones, around 89% seen once. Sequenced material: peripheral blood, taken on day 0 of AZD1222 vaccination. The source is an adult in good health. Both conserved end residues are part of each CDR3. A D gene is named only where the DNA matches it firmly. Size values are once, few and many counts, or a class for expanded clones, and some rows have none.

clone size: NA; D gene: TRBD1; J gene: TRBJ1-6; V gene: TRBV28; CDR3 DNA: TGTGCCAGCACCCGACAGGGAAACTCCTATAATTCACCCCTCCACTTT; CDR3 protein: CASTRQGNSYNSPLHF
clone size: NA; D gene: TRBD1; J gene: TRBJ1-1; V gene: TRBV7-9; CDR3 DNA: TGTGCCAGCAGCTTCCGGGACAGCAAAGAAACTGAAGCTTTCTTT; CDR3 protein: CASSFRDSKETEAFF
clone size: NA; D gene: NA; J gene: TRBJ1-1; V gene: TRBV27; CDR3 DNA: TGTGCCAGCAGTCTCTCCGCGGGACCCTCTGAAGCTTTCTTT; CDR3 protein: CASSLSAGPSEAFF
clone size: NA; D gene: TRBD1; J gene: TRBJ1-1; V gene: TRBV19; CDR3 DNA: TGTGCCAGTAGCGGGACAGGGGGCAAGTACACTGAAGCTTTCTTT; CDR3 protein: CASSGTGGKYTEAFF
clone size: once; D gene: TRBD1; J gene: TRBJ1-1; V gene: TRBV25-1; CDR3 DNA: TGTGCCAGCAGTGAGAACAGACAGGGGTACACTGAAGCTTTCTTT; CDR3 protein: CASSENRQGYTEAFF
clone size: NA; D gene: NA; J gene: TRBJ1-3; V gene: TRBV11-2; CDR3 DNA: TGTGCCAGCAGCCGAACAGGCACCATATATTTT; CDR3 protein: CASSRTGTIYF
clone size: NA; D gene: NA; J gene: TRBJ1-1; V gene: TRBV6-6; CDR3 DNA: TGTGCCAGCAGTTCCCAGCAGGGAGCGTACACTGAAGCTTTCTTT; CDR3 protein: CASSSQQGAYTEAFF
clone size: once; D gene: NA; J gene: TRBJ1-2; V gene: TRBV19; CDR3 DNA: TGTGCCAGTAGTCGAGGGGACTATGGCTACACCTTC; CDR3 protein: CASSRGDYGYTF
clone size: NA; D gene: NA; J gene: TRBJ2-1; V gene: TRBV19; CDR3 DNA: TGTGCCAGTAGTTCAACGGGGGGCGGCGCCTACAATGAGCAGTTCTTC; CDR3 protein: CASSSTGGGAYNEQFF
clone size: few; D gene: TRBD2; J gene: TRBJ2-5; V gene: TRBV24-1; CDR3 DNA: TGTGCCACCAGTGATCGGACTAGCGCGCTAACTAAAGAGACCCAGTACTTC; CDR3 protein: CATSDRTSALTKETQYF
clone size: NA; D gene: TRBD2; J gene: TRBJ2-1; V gene: TRBV7-9; CDR3 DNA: TGTGCCAGCAGCTCTACTAGCGTTGAGCAGTTCTTC; CDR3 protein: CASSSTSVEQFF
clone size: NA; D gene: TRBD2; J gene: TRBJ2-1; V gene: TRBV24-1; CDR3 DNA: TGTGCCACCAGTGATCCGGGACTAGCGGGGACTAGCTCCTACAATGAGCAGTTCTTC; CDR3 protein: CATSDPGLAGTSSYNEQFF
clone size: few; D gene: NA; J gene: TRBJ2-1; V gene: TRBV14; CDR3 DNA: TGTGCCAGCAGCCTCCAGGGTTTTGGTGAGCAGTTCTTC; CDR3 protein: CASSLQGFGEQFF
clone size: NA; D gene: NA; J gene: TRBJ2-6; V gene: TRBV11-2; CDR3 DNA: TGTGCCAGCAGCTTATGGGAGTCTGGGGCCAACGTCCTGACTTTC; CDR3 protein: CASSLWESGANVLTF
clone size: NA; D gene: TRBD2; J gene: TRBJ2-1; V gene: TRBV4-2; CDR3 DNA: TGTGCCAGCAGCCAAGAAGCACTAGCGGGAGACAGTGAGCAGTTCTTC; CDR3 protein: CASSQEALAGDSEQFF
clone size: NA; D gene: NA; J gene: TRBJ1-5; V gene: TRBV4-2; CDR3 DNA: TGTGCCAGCAGCCGGACGGGGGAGAGCAATCAGCCCCAGCATTTT; CDR3 protein: CASSRTGESNQPQHF
clone size: NA; D gene: TRBD1; J gene: TRBJ1-2; V gene: TRBV18; CDR3 DNA: TGTGCCAGCTCACGGACCGGGACAGGGGACCGAAACTATGGCTACACCTTC; CDR3 protein: CASSRTGTGDRNYGYTF
clone size: NA; D gene: TRBD1; J gene: TRBJ1-2; V gene: TRBV7-8; CDR3 DNA: TGTGCCAGCAGGACAGGGGGACTCGACTATGGCTACACCTTC; CDR3 protein: CASRTGGLDYGYTF
clone size: NA; D gene: NA; J gene: TRBJ1-2; V gene: TRBV5-1; CDR3 DNA: TGCGCCAGCAGCTTGGGGACAGCTCCTAACTATGGCTACACCTTC; CDR3 protein: CASSLGTAPNYGYTF
clone size: NA; D gene: NA; J gene: TRBJ2-3; V gene: TRBV28; CDR3 DNA: TGTGCCAGCAGTTTCTCTGGGTACACAGATACGCAGTATTTT; CDR3 protein: CASSFSGYTDTQYF
clone size: NA; D gene: NA; J gene: TRBJ2-7; V gene: TRBV19; CDR3 DNA: TGTGCCAGTAGTATAGGCCCCACCTACGAGCAGTACTTC; CDR3 protein: CASSIGPTYEQYF
clone size: NA; D gene: TRBD2; J gene: TRBJ2-1; V gene: TRBV18; CDR3 DNA: TGTGCCAGCTCACACACTCCTGGGCGGGGGGCCCTTACGACTGAGCAGTTCTTC; CDR3 protein: CASSHTPGRGALTTEQFF
clone size: NA; D gene: NA; J gene: TRBJ1-1; V gene: TRBV12-1; CDR3 DNA: TGTGCCAGCAGCCGCAGACAGGGGGCGAACACTGAAGCTTTCTTT; CDR3 protein: CASSRRQGANTEAFF
clone size: NA; D gene: TRBD2; J gene: TRBJ2-3; V gene: TRBV5-1; CDR3 DNA: TGCGCCAGCAGCGAGCGGGGGCCGCACACAGATACGCAGTATTTT; CDR3 protein: CASSERGPHTDTQYF
clone size: NA; D gene: TRBD2; J gene: TRBJ2-3; V gene: TRBV5-1; CDR3 DNA: TGCGCCAGCAGCCCTGGAGTTGGCGGGAGTTTAACTAGCACAGATACGCAGTATTTT; CDR3 protein: CASSPGVGGSLTSTDTQYF
clone size: NA; D gene: TRBD1; J gene: TRBJ1-2; V gene: TRBV6-2/TRBV6-3; CDR3 DNA: TGTGCCAGCAGGCCTGACAGGGGGCGGCACCTTAACTATGGCTACACCTTC; CDR3 protein: CASRPDRGRHLNYGYTF
clone size: NA; D gene: TRBD2; J gene: TRBJ2-2; V gene: TRBV6-2/TRBV6-3; CDR3 DNA: TGTGCCAGCAGCCAGGGACTAGCGGGAGGGCGGACCGGGGAGCTGTTTTTT; CDR3 protein: CASSQGLAGGRTGELFF
clone size: NA; D gene: NA; J gene: TRBJ1-3; V gene: TRBV6-1; CDR3 DNA: TGTGCCAGCAGTGAATTTAGGTTCTCTGGAAACACCATATATTTT; CDR3 protein: CASSEFRFSGNTIYF
clone size: NA; D gene: NA; J gene: TRBJ1-3; V gene: TRBV3-1/TRBV3-2; CDR3 DNA: TGTGCCAGCAGCCAGTCGTGGGGGGCTGGAAACACCATATATTTT; CDR3 protein: CASSQSWGAGNTIYF
clone size: NA; D gene: NA; J gene: TRBJ2-1; V gene: TRBV7-2; CDR3 DNA: TGTGCCAGCAGCTTATCAGGGTTGGGCTCCTACAATGAGCAGTTCTTC; CDR3 protein: CASSLSGLGSYNEQFF
clone size: few; D gene: TRBD1; J gene: TRBJ2-7; V gene: TRBV27; CDR3 DNA: TGTGCCAGCAGTTTTTTAGGGGGGACAGGTTTGATGCAGTACTTC; CDR3 protein: CASSFLGGTGLMQYF
clone size: NA; D gene: TRBD1; J gene: TRBJ2-7; V gene: TRBV18; CDR3 DNA: TGTGCCAGCTCACCACTATATGTTGACAGGGGGGGCGAGCAGTACTTC; CDR3 protein: CASSPLYVDRGGEQYF
clone size: NA; D gene: TRBD2; J gene: TRBJ2-7; V gene: TRBV28; CDR3 DNA: TGTGCCAGCAGCCGACTAGCGGGAGGGGGCGAGCAGTACTTC; CDR3 protein: CASSRLAGGGEQYF
clone size: NA; D gene: TRBD1; J gene: TRBJ1-1; V gene: TRBV12-3/TRBV12-4; CDR3 DNA: TGTGCCAGCAGTTCGACAGGGTTTTCTGAAGCTTTCTTT; CDR3 protein: CASSSTGFSEAFF
clone size: NA; D gene: NA; J gene: TRBJ1-6; V gene: TRBV7-2; CDR3 DNA: TGTGCCAGCAGCTTACGGATGGGGGAGTCACCCCTCCACTTT; CDR3 protein: CASSLRMGESPLHF
clone size: NA; D gene: NA; J gene: TRBJ1-1; V gene: TRBV5-8; CDR3 DNA: TGTGCCAGCAGCTTGGGAGGGAGGAGGCTTAGAGCTTTCTTT; CDR3 protein: CASSLGGRRLRAFF
clone size: NA; D gene: NA; J gene: TRBJ2-2; V gene: TRBV6-6; CDR3 DNA: TGTGCCAGCAGCACCTCACCCGGGGAGCTGTTTTTT; CDR3 protein: CASSTSPGELFF
clone size: NA; D gene: TRBD2; J gene: TRBJ2-3; V gene: TRBV5-8; CDR3 DNA: TGTGCCAGCAGCTTCGGGACTAGGGGACATACGCAGTATTTT; CDR3 protein: CASSFGTRGHTQYF
clone size: NA; D gene: TRBD1; J gene: TRBJ2-7; V gene: TRBV28; CDR3 DNA: TGTGCCAGCGGCCGGGACAGCCTAACCGACGAGCAGTACTTC; CDR3 protein: CASGRDSLTDEQYF
clone size: NA; D gene: TRBD2; J gene: TRBJ2-5; V gene: TRBV6-5; CDR3 DNA: TGTGCCAGCAGAAGGACTAGGTGGGAGACCCAGTACTTC; CDR3 protein: CASRRTRWETQYF
clone size: few; D gene: NA; J gene: TRBJ2-2; V gene: TRBV29-1; CDR3 DNA: TGCAGCGTTGACGGGGTGAACACCGGGGAGCTGTTTTTT; CDR3 protein: CSVDGVNTGELFF
clone size: few; D gene: NA; J gene: TRBJ2-3; V gene: TRBV25-1; CDR3 DNA: TGTGCCAGCAGTGAACTGTCGGGCACAGATACGCAGTATTTT; CDR3 protein: CASSELSGTDTQYF
clone size: few; D gene: TRBD1; J gene: TRBJ1-5; V gene: TRBV2; CDR3 DNA: TGTGCCAGCAGTGAAATTGGACAGGGGACTCAGCCCCAGCATTTT; CDR3 protein: CASSEIGQGTQPQHF
clone size: NA; D gene: NA; J gene: TRBJ1-2; V gene: TRBV23-1; CDR3 DNA: TGCGCCAGCAGCCACCGGGACGGCGACTATGGCTACACCTTC; CDR3 protein: CASSHRDGDYGYTF
clone size: NA; D gene: NA; J gene: TRBJ1-5; V gene: TRBV19; CDR3 DNA: TGTGCCAGTAGTCCGATTGGGAATCAGCCCCAGCATTTT; CDR3 protein: CASSPIGNQPQHF